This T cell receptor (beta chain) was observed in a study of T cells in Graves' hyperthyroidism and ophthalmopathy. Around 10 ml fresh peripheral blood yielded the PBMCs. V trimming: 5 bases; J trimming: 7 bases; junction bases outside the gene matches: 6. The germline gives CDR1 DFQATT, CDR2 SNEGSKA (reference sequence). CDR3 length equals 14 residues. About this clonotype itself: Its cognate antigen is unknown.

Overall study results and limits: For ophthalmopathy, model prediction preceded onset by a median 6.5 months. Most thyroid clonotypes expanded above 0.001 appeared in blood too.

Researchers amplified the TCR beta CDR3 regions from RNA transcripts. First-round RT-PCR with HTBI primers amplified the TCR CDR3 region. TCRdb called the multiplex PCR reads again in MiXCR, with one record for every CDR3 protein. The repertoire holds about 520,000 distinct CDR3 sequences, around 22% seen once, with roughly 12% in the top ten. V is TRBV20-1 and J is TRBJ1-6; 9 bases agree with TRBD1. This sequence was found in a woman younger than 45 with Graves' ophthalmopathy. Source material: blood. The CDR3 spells CSALDRGYNSPLHF. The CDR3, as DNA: TGCAGTGCTTTGGACAGGGGATACAATTCACCCCTCCACTTT.